One sample yielded the 8 T cell receptor beta chains listed below, sequenced in a study of T cells after yellow fever vaccination (dated by TCRdb to about 2019). Library method: 5' RACE. Sequencing relied on an Illumina NovaSeq 6000. TCRdb trimmed public reads at Q25 via fastp, called clones via MiXCR and kept in-frame beta chains. Rows merge per CDR3 protein into single entries with the most common DNA and genes. This sample lists 100,000 to 150,000 distinct CDR3 sequences; roughly 8.2% were detected once. The ten largest account for 40% of the sample. This sample's treatment or condition label indicates: live attenuated yellow fever vaccine strain. The sequenced sample was CD8+ T cells sorted from PBMCs, obtained on the day of the yellow fever booster vaccination. The receptors stem from a man aged 18 to 30 who received the YFV17D yellow fever vaccine.

This clonotype was observed a handful of times. This rearrangement joins TRBV5-5 to TRBJ1-5; D not resolved. V dropped 0 bases and J dropped 6 bases, with 7 bases sitting between them. Germline V gene lookup returns CDR1 SGHKS and CDR2 YYEKEE (reference sequence). The CDR3 spans 13 residues. The CDR3 here is CASSLGRGQPQHF. In nucleotides, the CDR3 is TGTGCCAGCAGCTTGGGGCGGGGTCAGCCCCAGCATTTT.

A few counts support this clonotype. The chain recombines TRBV4-1 with TRBJ2-5; D is uncertain. Germline V gene data show CDR1 as MGHRA and CDR2 as YSYEKL. The CDR3 is 16 amino acids. Trimming stripped 3 bases from V and 1 base from J, with 15 bases between. The CDR3: CASSHSAEQPQETQYF. In nucleotides, the CDR3 is TGCGCCAGCAGCCACTCGGCGGAACAGCCCCAAGAGACCCAGTACTTC.

This clonotype showed up many times. The chain has TRBV4-3 and TRBJ1-2, with no clear D. V was trimmed by 1 base and J by 8 bases, leaving 17 bases between them. The CDR3 is 15 residues long. Germline assignment: CDR1 LGHNA and CDR2 YSLEER. CDR3 sequence reads: CASSQGTDQVRGYTF. In DNA form, the CDR3 reads TGCGCCAGCAGCCAAGGCACCGACCAGGTCAGGGGCTACACCTTC.

The V and J genes are TRBV7-9 and TRBJ1-1; D is perhaps TRBD1 (5 bases). The CDR3 loop spans 12 amino acids. V was clipped by 5 bases and J by 10 bases, with 14 bases between them. CDR1 is SEHNR and CDR2 is FQNEAQ in the germline V gene (reference sequence). CDR3 amino acids: CASSGAGVRAFF. The CDR3 DNA reads as TGTGCCAGCAGCGGCGCGGGGGTGCGAGCTTTCTTT.

This clonotype has a handful of counts. The rearrangement uses TRBV4-3 and TRBJ1-3; perhaps TRBD1 as D (5 bases). The CDR3 is 18 amino acids. Germline V lookup: CDR1 LGHNA, CDR2 YSLEER. Trimming shortened V by 5 bases and J by 0 bases, and 20 bases separated the two germline ends. Here the CDR3 reads CASSATALPSISGNTIYF. CDR3 nucleotides: TGCGCCAGCAGCGCGACAGCCTTACCCTCCATCTCTGGAAACACCATATATTTT.

This clonotype has just a few counts. This chain links TRBV7-2 with TRBJ2-3, with 9 bases that match TRBD2. V was clipped by 3 bases and J by 2 bases; unmatched bases: 6. The CDR3 is 16 amino acids. Germline CDR1 reads SGHTA; CDR2 reads FQGNSA. The CDR3 spells CASSFRLAAVTDTQYF. The DNA of the CDR3 is TGTGCCAGCAGCTTCCGACTAGCGGCGGTCACAGATACGCAGTATTTT.

This chain joins TRBV28 and TRBJ2-2, with 8 positions matching TRBD1. The CDR3 is 13 amino acids. The V gene's germline CDR1 is MDHEN and CDR2 SYDVKM. Trimming took 5 bases from V and 8 from J; bases not matched to a gene: 4. The CDR3 region has the DNA TGTGCCAGCAGTCCCAGACAGGGGGGGGAGCTGTTTTTT. Its protein is CASSPRQGGELFF. The full variable domain, its missing parts supplied by reference TRBV28 and TRBJ2-2, is DVKVTQSSRYLVKRTGEKVFLECVQDMDHENMFWYRQDPGLGLRLIYFSYDVKMKEKGDIPEGYSVSREKKERFSLILESASTNQTSMYLCASSPRQGGELFFGEGSRLTVL.

This clonotype was picked up many times. The chain links TRBV4-1 to TRBJ2-3, with D perhaps TRBD1 (6 bases). Trimming cost V 6 bases and J 7 bases, with 11 bases left between them. The CDR3 spans 12 residues. The V gene's germline CDR1 is MGHRA and CDR2 YSYEKL. The DNA of the CDR3 is TGCGCCAGCAGAGGAAGGGGGAATACGCAGTATTTT. It translates to CASRGRGNTQYF.